This T cell receptor (beta chain) came from a study of response to subunit inactivated influenza vaccine. TCRdb passed the RT-PCR reads through MiXCR, listing each CDR3 protein once. This table holds approximately 520,000 distinct CDR3 sequences, 16% found once. The CDR3 consists of 18 residues. Trimming left V 2 bases short and J 1 base short, with 20 bases between. The TCR originated in a man aged 50 to 75 who received an inactivated influenza vaccine. This chain joins TRBV23-1 and TRBJ1-1; D unclear. TRBV23-1 falls under the ORF class, with uncertain function. The sequenced sample was CD4+ T cells sorted from PBMCs, obtained about 23 months after vaccination. The CDR3 bases are TGCGCCAGCAGTCAAGAACCCTTGCCCCCGTGGGAGAACACTGAAGCTTTCTTT. It yields the protein CASSQEPLPPWENTEAFF.